Sequencing of this T cell receptor (beta chain) was carried out in a study of tumor and adjacent non-tumor tissue in lung cancer. About the research overall: About 4.17 million productive TCRbeta reads were obtained per sample on average. Broader study findings: Tumor tissue had significantly higher TCR diversity than normal lung.

V dropped 4 bases and J dropped 4 bases, with 25 bases sitting between them. The V gene's germline CDR1 is DFQATT and CDR2 SNEGSKA (reference sequence). The CDR3 extends over 17 amino acids. This sample's RNA came from whole unsorted tissue. Newly diagnosed lung cancer patients had thoracic surgery in China, August–late 2014, without prior chemotherapy. TCRbeta libraries were built with three rounds of nested PCR, modified from ARM-PCR. MiXCR, applied by TCRdb to the multiplex PCR reads, yields one record per CDR3 protein. Among 60,000 to 95,000 distinct CDR3 sequences, around four fifths were seen once, and the ten largest hold less than 15%. A remark on this clonotype: No antigen is known for it.

The receptor comes from a woman between 50 and 59 years old with non-small cell lung cancer. Sequencing input: lung tumor tissue. V usage is TRBV20-1 and J usage is TRBJ2-5; D might be TRBD2 (5 bases). The CDR3 region is CSATNGDNSVSRETQYF. As DNA, the CDR3 is TGCAGTGCTACGAATGGGGATAATAGCGTCTCCCGAGAGACCCAGTACTTC.